The 30 T cell receptor beta chains reported below all come from one sample, sequenced in a study of Ad26.COV2.S vaccination and SARS-CoV-2 variants (dated by TCRdb to the early 2020s). Read against the paper, the sample's time point label means: individuals recovered from natural SARS-CoV-2 infection. Libraries were prepared through the immunoSEQ multiplex PCR assay. Entries here come from immuneACCESS through TCRdb and include only in-frame sequences with V and J called. Some clones fail to appear in such tables; in the studies checked, an unresolved V gene covers under half of the shortfall, and the cause of the remainder is unknown. The sample yields around 100,000 clones; around 81% were counted once. The top ten constitute roughly 17% of the sample. Here the sequenced sample was peripheral blood, taken after recovery from COVID-19. The receptor set was obtained from a human donor who had recovered from COVID-19.

The rearrangement links TRBV11-2 to TRBJ2-3, with 7 bases matching TRBD2. The germline gives CDR1 SGHAT, CDR2 FQNNGV. Trimming at V came to 0 bases and at J to 2 bases, leaving 5 bases not matched to a gene. This CDR3 has 16 amino acids. The CDR3 region has the DNA TGTGCCAGCAGCTTAGACGTGGGGGGGATCACAGATACGCAGTATTTT. Protein product: CASSLDVGGITDTQYF.

The rearrangement joins TRBV7-2 to TRBJ2-7; 13 bases fit TRBD2. This CDR3 comprises 15 residues. The germline V gene has CDR1 SGHTA and CDR2 FQGNSA. V shed 0 bases, J shed 12 bases, and the junction held 8 bases outside the gene matches. CDR3 sequence (DNA): TGTGCCAGCAGCTTAGCGGCGGGACTAGCGGGGTGGGTGTACTTC. Amino acid sequence: CASSLAAGLAGWVYF.

The rearrangement links TRBV4-2 to TRBJ2-6; the D gene is possibly TRBD1 (6 bases). Trimming took 1 base from V and 0 from J, leaving 13 bases between them. This CDR3 comprises 18 residues. Germline lookup yields CDR1 LGHNA and CDR2 YNFKEQ. Here the CDR3 reads CASSQANRAISGANVLTF. Written as DNA, the CDR3 is TGTGCCAGCAGCCAAGCGAACAGGGCCATCTCTGGGGCCAACGTCCTGACTTTC.

The J gene is TRBJ2-5, the V gene TRBV30; tentative D call: TRBD2 (5 bases). Trimming removed 4 bases from V and 0 bases from J, with 9 bases in between. Germline loops: CDR1 GTSNPN, CDR2 SVGIG (reference sequence). CDR3 size: 13 residues. CDR3: CAWTSPYQETQYF. CDR3 in DNA: TGTGCCTGGACTAGCCCGTACCAAGAGACCCAGTACTTC.

This clone was counted between two and nine times. This chain joins TRBV5-1 and TRBJ1-2; D not certain. V was trimmed by 1 base and J by 8 bases, leaving 27 bases between them. The CDR3 covers 18 residues. Germline V gives CDR1 SGHRS, CDR2 YFSETQ. DNA of the CDR3: TGCGCCAGCAGCTTGAATTTGCCTCAATTAGAACCCTATGAGGGCTACACCTTC. Translated, it gives CASSLNLPQLEPYEGYTF. The full variable domain, with the rest looked up from reference TRBV5-1 and TRBJ1-2, is KAGVTQTPRYLIKTRGQQVTLSCSPISGHRSVSWYQQTPGQGLQFLFEYFSETQRNKGNFPGRFSGRQFSNSRSEMNVSTLELGDSALYLCASSLNLPQLEPYEGYTFGSGTRLTVV.

For the CDR3, the DNA is TGTGCCAGCAGTGAAGCCCGGACAGGGATTGAAAAACTGTTTTTT. This gives the protein CASSEARTGIEKLFF. The rearrangement links TRBV2 to TRBJ1-4; 8 bases agree with TRBD1. Germline-derived CDR1 and CDR2 are SNHLY and FYNNEI. CDR3 length equals 15 residues. J lost 7 bases, V lost 0 bases, and 4 bases had no gene match.

V and J are TRBV24-1 and TRBJ2-1; 8 nucleotides agree with TRBD1. Germline V gives CDR1 KGHDR, CDR2 SFDVKD. V lost 3 bases, J lost 9 bases, and 6 bases stayed unmatched. This CDR3 spans 14 amino acids. The chain's CDR3 is CATSDIQGVGEQFF. The CDR3 DNA is TGTGCCACCAGTGATATACAGGGGGTAGGTGAGCAGTTCTTC.

The chain employs TRBV19 and TRBJ2-7; the D gene is possibly TRBD2 (5 bases). The CDR3 totals 15 residues. The germline V gene encodes CDR1 LNHDA and CDR2 SQIVND (reference sequence). V lost 5 bases and J 0 bases, leaving 14 bases between the germline ends. For the CDR3, the DNA is TGTGCCAGTAGTCCCTCGGGGTTGAGCTCCTACGAGCAGTACTTC. Translating gives CASSPSGLSSYEQYF. Drawing the rest from reference TRBV19 and TRBJ2-7, the complete variable domain is DGGITQSPKYLFRKEGQNVTLSCEQNLNHDAMYWYRQDPGQGLRLIYYSQIVNDFQKGDIAEGYSVSREKKESFPLTVTSAQKNPTAFYLCASSPSGLSSYEQYFGPGTRLTVT.

The table lists this clone with a few counts. The chain combines TRBV7-9 with TRBJ2-7; D is undetermined. Germline V CDR1 and CDR2: SEHNR, FQNEAQ (reference sequence). The CDR3 sequence is 12 residues long. Trimming stripped 8 bases from V and 1 base from J, with 9 bases between. The CDR3 region has the DNA TGTGCCAGCCAGACTGAATCCTACGAGCAGTACTTC. Its protein product is CASQTESYEQYF. The entire variable domain, with the rest obtained from reference TRBV7-9 and TRBJ2-7, is as follows: DTGVSQNPRHKITKRGQNVTFRCDPISEHNRLYWYRQTLGQGPEFLTYFQNEAQLEKSRLLSDRFSAERPKGSFSTLEIQRTEQGDSAMYLCASQTESYEQYFGPGTRLTVT.

This chain connects TRBV5-1 to TRBJ1-5; no clear D. Germline-derived CDR1 and CDR2 are SGHRS and YFSETQ. The CDR3 is 15 residues long. V gave up 0 bases and J gave up 3 bases, with 10 bases separating them. CDR3 nucleotide sequence: TGCGCCAGCAGCTTGGAGGGTTCCCACAATCAGCCCCAGCATTTT. This gives the protein CASSLEGSHNQPQHF.

The genes are TRBV6-5 and TRBJ1-4; D is undetermined. CDR3 length equals 15 residues. The V and J ends lost 0 bases and 8 bases respectively, with 13 bases between them. The germline V gene has CDR1 MNHEY and CDR2 SVGAGI. The CDR3 sequence is CASSYSGLGEEKLFF. CDR3 bases: TGTGCCAGCAGTTACTCAGGGTTGGGAGAGGAAAAACTGTTTTTT.

V usage is TRBV11-2 and J usage is TRBJ2-3; 10 nucleotides line up with TRBD2. V lost 5 bases to trimming and J lost 5 bases; unmatched junction nucleotides: 4. The CDR3 totals 14 residues. Germline values: CDR1 SGHAT, CDR2 FQNNGV. The CDR3 reads CASSERTSGDTQYF. The CDR3 nucleotides read TGTGCCAGCAGCGAACGGACTAGCGGAGATACGCAGTATTTT.

This chain uses TRBV18 with TRBJ1-3; D gene unclear. With 6 bases removed from V and 0 bases from J, the gap between germline ends came to 21 bases. The CDR3 has 18 residues. Germline V gives CDR1 KGHSH, CDR2 LQKENI. The CDR3 loop reads CASSQNPRGPSSGNTIYF. The CDR3 region has the DNA TGTGCCAGCTCTCAAAATCCCCGCGGCCCGAGCTCTGGAAACACCATATATTTT.

This clone has just one count. The genes are TRBV3-1 (or the pseudogene TRBV3-2) and TRBJ2-5; the D call may be TRBD1 or TRBD2 (5 bases each). CDR3 length equals 15 residues. Germline V gene data show CDR1 as LGHDT and CDR2 as YNNKEL (reference sequence). The V and J ends lost 4 bases and 3 bases respectively, with 15 bases between them. In DNA, the CDR3 is TGTGCCAGCAGCCGAACCGGGACGATTAAAGAGACCCAGTACTTC. It encodes CASSRTGTIKETQYF.

This sequence joins TRBV28 and TRBJ2-6; 11 nucleotides agree with TRBD1. Per germline, CDR1 MDHEN and CDR2 SYDVKM. The CDR3 length is 16 residues. The J segment lost 1 base and the V segment lost 6 bases, leaving 2 bases of the junction unmatched. The CDR3 reads CASRDRGLSGANVLTF. The CDR3 DNA is TGTGCCAGCAGGGACAGGGGGCTATCTGGGGCCAACGTCCTGACTTTC.

This chain connects TRBV2 to TRBJ2-2; a possible D gene is TRBD2 (6 bases). The CDR3 extends over 15 amino acids. V was trimmed by 2 bases and J by 3 bases, leaving 10 bases between them. Germline V gene data show CDR1 as SNHLY and CDR2 as FYNNEI. The CDR3 coding sequence is TGTGCCAGCAGTGAACCCGGGGGTGACACCGGGGAGCTGTTTTTT. Its translation: CASSEPGGDTGELFF.

J is TRBJ2-2 and V is TRBV7-3; D gene uncertain. The CDR3 length is 14 residues. The germline V gene has CDR1 SGHTA and CDR2 FQGTGA. Trimming shortened V by 5 bases and J by 0 bases, and 7 bases separated the two germline ends. CDR3 protein: CASSPDPNTGELFF. The CDR3 DNA reads TGTGCCAGCAGCCCTGACCCGAACACCGGGGAGCTGTTTTTT.

The V call is TRBV6-5, the J call TRBJ1-1; no definite D call. From germline, CDR1 is MNHEY and CDR2 SVGAGI. V lost 6 bases and J 5 bases, leaving 16 bases between the germline ends. The CDR3 spans 14 residues. The CDR3 coding sequence is TGTGCCAGCAGAAAACCGGGGAGGGTTACTGAAGCTTTCTTT. It encodes CASRKPGRVTEAFF.

The J gene is TRBJ1-1, the V gene TRBV28; D perhaps matches TRBD1 (6 bases). With 6 bases removed from V and 6 bases from J, the gap between germline ends came to 23 bases. Germline V gene data show CDR1 as MDHEN and CDR2 as SYDVKM. The CDR3 extends over 16 amino acids. CDR3 nucleotide sequence: TGTGCCAGCAGCCCCATCACCTTGGACAGCCTTCCTGAAGCTTTCTTT. It codes for CASSPITLDSLPEAFF.

This clone was detected a few times. J is TRBJ2-5 and V is TRBV10-3; TRBD2 agrees at 7 bases. The V and J ends lost 9 bases and 3 bases, in that order; junction bases with no gene match: 10. CDR1 and CDR2 (germline): ENHRY, SYGVKD. The CDR3 runs 14 residues. Here the CDR3 DNA reads TGTGCCATTTCCCCCCCCGGACTAGAAGAGACCCAGTACTTC. It codes for CAISPPGLEETQYF.

The chain couples TRBV2 to TRBJ2-7, with TRBD1 matching 9 bases. CDR3 size: 14 residues. Germline-derived CDR1 and CDR2 are SNHLY and FYNNEI. Trimming at V came to 6 bases and at J to 1 base, leaving 4 bases not matched to a gene. The CDR3 DNA sequence: TGTGCCAGCAGGACCGGGACAGGGTCCTACGAGCAGTACTTC. This translates into CASRTGTGSYEQYF.

The chain is built from TRBV29-1 and TRBJ2-7; tentative D call: TRBD1 (5 bases). The V and J ends lost 4 bases and 2 bases respectively, with 18 bases between them. Germline-derived CDR1 and CDR2 are SQVTM and ANQGSEA. The CDR3 is 15 residues long. Here the CDR3 reads CSVGQVVTETYEQYF. CDR3 coding DNA: TGCAGCGTTGGCCAGGTTGTGACAGAAACCTACGAGCAGTACTTC.

The V call is TRBV20-1, the J call TRBJ2-5, with TRBD2 matching 8 bases. The J segment lost 12 bases and the V segment lost 5 bases, leaving 8 bases of the junction unmatched. This CDR3 is built from 11 residues. Per germline, CDR1 DFQATT and CDR2 SNEGSKA (reference sequence). The CDR3 loop reads CSAQTLGGEYF. The DNA of the CDR3 is TGCAGTGCTCAGACCCTCGGGGGGGAGTACTTC.

The chain recombines TRBV6-6 with TRBJ1-1; 10 positions match TRBD1. The V gene end was trimmed by 6 bases and the J gene end by 5 bases; junction bases not matched to a gene: 3. The length of the CDR3 is 13 residues. Germline V lookup: CDR1 MNHNY, CDR2 SVGAGI (reference sequence). CDR3: CASSPDRGTEAFF. The CDR3 DNA is TGTGCCAGCAGCCCGGACAGGGGGACTGAAGCTTTCTTT.

V gene TRBV2 combines with J gene TRBJ1-5, with D hard to call. Trimming removed 3 bases from V and 3 bases from J, with 12 bases in between. The CDR3 sequence is 15 residues long. From germline, CDR1 is SNHLY and CDR2 FYNNEI. CDR3: CASSETGVNNQPQHF. CDR3 sequence (DNA): TGTGCCAGCAGTGAGACGGGAGTGAACAATCAGCCCCAGCATTTT.

The chain recombines TRBV19 with TRBJ2-3, with TRBD1 matching over 8 bases. V trimming: 6 bases; J trimming: 1 base; junction bases outside the gene matches: 0. This CDR3 spans 13 amino acids. CDR1 is LNHDA, CDR2 SQIVND, per germline (reference sequence). CDR3 region: CASRTGGTDTQYF. In DNA, the CDR3 is TGTGCCAGTAGGACAGGGGGCACAGATACGCAGTATTTT.

The chain recombines TRBV7-8 with TRBJ1-1; unclear D gene. CDR3 length equals 12 residues. Germline V gene lookup returns CDR1 SGHVS and CDR2 FQNEAQ. Trimming removed 5 bases from V and 10 bases from J, with 14 bases in between. CDR3 in amino acids: CASSQLRILAFF. DNA of the CDR3: TGTGCCAGCAGCCAGCTGAGAATACTAGCTTTCTTT.

This chain connects TRBV2 to TRBJ2-1, with TRBD1 matching over 7 bases. J was trimmed by 0 bases and V by 4 bases; bases with no gene match: 3. The CDR3 runs to 15 residues. Germline-derived CDR1 and CDR2 are SNHLY and FYNNEI. CDR3 nucleotide sequence: TGTGCCAGCAGTGTACAGGGGTCCTCCTACAATGAGCAGTTCTTC. Translating gives CASSVQGSSYNEQFF. Combining the CDR3 with reference TRBV2 and TRBJ2-1 gives the whole variable domain EPEVTQTPSHQVTQMGQEVILRCVPISNHLYFYWYRQILGQKVEFLVSFYNNEISEKSEIFDDQFSVERPDGSNFTLKIRSTKLEDSAMYFCASSVQGSSYNEQFFGPGTRLTVL.

The CDR3 DNA is TGCAGCGACGGGACAGGAAGGAACACTGAAGCTTTCTTT. Encoded protein: CSDGTGRNTEAFF. The chain has TRBV29-1 and TRBJ1-1; 8 bases are shared with TRBD1. The germline V gene has CDR1 SQVTM and CDR2 ANQGSEA. CDR3 length equals 13 residues. The V and J ends lost 7 bases and 1 base, in that order; junction bases with no gene match: 5.

This clone was observed a handful of times. The chain carries TRBV5-1 and TRBJ1-5; TRBD1 matches 7 bases. Germline V gene data show CDR1 as SGHRS and CDR2 as YFSETQ. CDR3 length equals 15 residues. V shed 4 bases and J 7 bases; nucleotides not matched to a gene: 11. The CDR3 loop is CASSNTGDVNQPQHF. The CDR3 DNA follows: TGCGCCAGCAGCAATACAGGGGATGTAAACCAGCCCCAGCATTTT.